Each of the 25 T cell receptor beta chains below was sequenced from the same sample in a study of radiotherapy plus CTLA-4 blockade in lung cancer. Sequencing used immunoSEQ multiplex PCR; TCRdb keeps in-frame clones, though not all of them. The sample shows 45,000 or so clones, 70% to 75% of them seen only once. This material consisted of peripheral blood, taken from a patient treated with radiotherapy plus ipilimumab. The source of these receptors is a human donor with non-small cell lung cancer who had a complete response to radiotherapy plus ipilimumab.

This clone was seen a handful of times. In the same sample, other DNA sequences code for this CDR3. V is TRBV28 and J is TRBJ1-1; D might be TRBD1 (6 bases). The CDR3 totals 14 residues. The germline gives CDR1 MDHEN, CDR2 SYDVKM. V gave up 5 bases and J gave up 2 bases, with 12 bases separating them. CDR3 sequence: CASSPGQPNTEAFF. As DNA, the CDR3 is TGTGCCAGCAGTCCCGGACAGCCCAACACTGAAGCTTTCTTT.

The rearrangement uses TRBV28 and TRBJ2-7; 10 nucleotides agree with TRBD2. From germline, CDR1 is MDHEN and CDR2 SYDVKM. The junction had 7 bases not matched to a gene; V was cut back by 3 bases and J by 2 bases. This CDR3 is built from 16 residues. This CDR3 reads CASSFEVAGGTYEQYF. The CDR3 bases are TGTGCCAGCAGTTTCGAGGTAGCGGGGGGCACCTACGAGCAGTACTTC.

This clone came up once. The chain couples TRBV19 to TRBJ1-2, with 11 positions matching TRBD1. The ends lost 5 bases at V and 4 bases at J; junction bases unmatched: 6. The CDR3 runs 15 residues. Germline-derived CDR1 and CDR2 are LNHDA and SQIVND (reference sequence). The CDR3 nucleotides read TGTGCCAGTAGTCAGGACAGGGGGCTGTCCTATGGCTACACCTTC. Translating gives CASSQDRGLSYGYTF.

This sequence joins TRBV6-5 and TRBJ2-7; TRBD1 matches 9 bases. The trim removed 6 bases at V and 2 bases at J, leaving 8 bases unmatched. Looked up from germline, CDR1 is MNHEY and CDR2 is SVGAGI. The CDR3 runs to 15 residues. The CDR3 region has the DNA TGTGCCAGCAGGGGACAGGGTGTCGGAACCTACGAGCAGTACTTC. This gives the protein CASRGQGVGTYEQYF.

The chain joins TRBV30 to TRBJ1-2; 10 bases agree with TRBD1. Per the germline V gene, CDR1 is GTSNPN and CDR2 is SVGIG (reference sequence). V shed 3 bases, J shed 6 bases, and the junction held 7 bases outside the gene matches. CDR3 length equals 14 residues. The CDR3 loop reads CAWSRDRGGNGYTF. CDR3 bases: TGTGCCTGGAGCCGGGACAGGGGTGGAAATGGCTACACCTTC.

This clone was counted between two and nine times. J is TRBJ2-1 and V is TRBV19, with 10 bases fitting TRBD1. CDR1 is LNHDA, CDR2 SQIVND, per germline (reference sequence). V lost 4 bases to trimming and J lost 6 bases; unmatched junction nucleotides: 6. The CDR3 loop spans 15 amino acids. This CDR3 is CASSRQRTGGNEQFF. DNA for the CDR3: TGTGCCAGTAGTAGACAAAGGACAGGGGGCAATGAGCAGTTCTTC.

This clone occurred a few times. The chain uses TRBV19 and TRBJ1-2, with D unresolved. The CDR3 runs 14 residues. Germline CDR1 is LNHDA and CDR2 is SQIVND (reference sequence). Trimming removed 11 bases from V and 0 bases from J, with 16 bases in between. Here the CDR3 DNA reads TGTGCCGCCCGGCGGGCCACCTCTAACTATGGCTACACCTTC. Its translation: CAARRATSNYGYTF.

The chain employs TRBV5-6 and TRBJ2-7; D gene ambiguous. CDR1 is SGHDT, CDR2 YYEEEE, per germline. Trimming took 1 base from V and 3 from J, leaving 8 bases between them. The CDR3 spans 13 residues. For the CDR3, the DNA is TGTGCCAGCAGCTTGCGCCGCGGCTACGAGCAGTACTTC. Its protein is CASSLRRGYEQYF.

V and J are TRBV5-1 and TRBJ1-2, with 11 bases that match TRBD1. The CDR3 covers 16 residues. Looked up from germline, CDR1 is SGHRS and CDR2 is YFSETQ. V was clipped by 3 bases and J by 6 bases; unmatched bases: 10. CDR3 coding DNA: TGCGCCAGCAGCTATGCTACCGGGACAGGGGGGGATGGCTACACCTTC. This encodes CASSYATGTGGDGYTF.

The CDR3 bases are TGTGCCAGCAGCTCCCTAGCGGGGGAGTACAATGAGCAGTTCTTC. This gives the protein CASSSLAGEYNEQFF. This chain connects TRBV7-9 to TRBJ2-1; 10 bases agree with TRBD2. V gave up 4 bases and J gave up 4 bases; unmatched junction bases: 4. Germline V gene sequence: CDR1 SEHNR, CDR2 FQNEAQ (reference sequence). This CDR3 is 15 amino acids long.

The chain employs TRBV5-1 and TRBJ1-2; tentative D call: TRBD1 (6 bases). V lost 0 bases, J lost 5 bases, and 14 bases lay in between. Germline CDR1 SGHRS, CDR2 YFSETQ. The CDR3 sequence is 15 residues long. DNA of the CDR3: TGCGCCAGCAGCTTGGGACAGGCCAGGACTTATGGCTACACCTTC. Its protein is CASSLGQARTYGYTF. The complete variable domain, with remaining parts taken from reference TRBV5-1 and TRBJ1-2, reads KAGVTQTPRYLIKTRGQQVTLSCSPISGHRSVSWYQQTPGQGLQFLFEYFSETQRNKGNFPGRFSGRQFSNSRSEMNVSTLELGDSALYLCASSLGQARTYGYTFGSGTRLTVV.

The rearrangement links TRBV11-3 to TRBJ2-5; 7 bases are a match to TRBD1. This CDR3 contains 15 residues. V lost 1 base and J lost 2; bases outside the gene matches: 4. In germline, CDR1 is SGHNT, CDR2 YENEEA. The chain's CDR3 is CASSLGDSIQETQYF. DNA for the CDR3: TGTGCCAGCAGCTTAGGGGACAGTATACAAGAGACCCAGTACTTC.

This chain uses TRBV11-2 with TRBJ2-7; D is uncertain. The CDR3 runs to 13 residues. CDR1 and CDR2 from the germline V gene are SGHAT and FQNNGV. Trimming left V 5 bases short and J 7 bases short, with 15 bases between. Here the CDR3 reads CASSPVSSREQYF. The CDR3 nucleotides are TGTGCCAGCAGCCCCGTATCTTCTCGGGAGCAGTACTTC.

This clone was recorded a few times. The V call is TRBV19, the J call TRBJ2-3; 8 bases are a match to TRBD2. The germline CDR1 and CDR2 sequences are LNHDA and SQIVND (reference sequence). The length of the CDR3 is 14 residues. The trim removed 3 bases at V and 5 bases at J, leaving 4 bases unmatched. CDR3 sequence (DNA): TGTGCCAGTAGTATGGGACTAGAGGGAGATACGCAGTATTTT. Its protein is CASSMGLEGDTQYF.

This chain joins TRBV7-8 and TRBJ2-1, with 9 bases aligning to TRBD2. Germline-derived CDR1 and CDR2 are SGHVS and FQNEAQ. This CDR3 is 15 amino acids long. V gave up 1 base and J gave up 6 bases; unmatched junction bases: 4. The CDR3 loop is CASSLGTSGLNEQFF. The CDR3 DNA sequence: TGTGCCAGCAGCTTAGGCACTAGCGGGCTCAATGAGCAGTTCTTC. Complete variable domain (other parts from reference TRBV7-8 and TRBJ2-1): GAGVSQSPRYKVAKRGQDVALRCDPISGHVSLFWYQQALGQGPEFLTYFQNEAQLDKSGLPSDRFFAERPEGSVSTLKIQRTQQEDSAVYLCASSLGTSGLNEQFFGPGTRLTVL.

The rearrangement links TRBV4-1 to TRBJ2-1; TRBD1 matches 10 bases. V dropped 0 bases and J dropped 4; count of bases not matched to a gene: 18. CDR3 length equals 21 residues. Germline V gives CDR1 MGHRA, CDR2 YSYEKL. The CDR3 loop reads CASSQDWVGGRVGQGYNEQFF. The DNA of the CDR3 is TGCGCCAGCAGCCAAGATTGGGTCGGTGGACGGGTGGGACAGGGGTACAATGAGCAGTTCTTC.

The chain employs TRBV30 and TRBJ2-5; 10 bases align to TRBD1. Looked up from germline, CDR1 is GTSNPN and CDR2 is SVGIG (reference sequence). The J segment lost 2 bases and the V segment lost 7 bases, leaving 10 bases of the junction unmatched. The CDR3 has 15 amino acids. CDR3 bases: TGTGCCTCGGGACAGGGGAATGCGGTTCAAGAGACCCAGTACTTC. Translation gives CASGQGNAVQETQYF.

This clone came up once. V usage is TRBV7-9 and J usage is TRBJ1-1; no reliable D call. Germline V gives CDR1 SEHNR, CDR2 FQNEAQ (reference sequence). Trimming removed 3 bases from V and 2 bases from J, with 10 bases in between. This CDR3 contains 14 residues. The chain's CDR3 is CASSFVSGNTEAFF. The CDR3 DNA follows: TGTGCCAGCAGCTTTGTATCGGGTAACACTGAAGCTTTCTTT.

The J gene is TRBJ1-2, the V gene TRBV10-2; TRBD1 aligns across 10 bases. J lost 4 bases, V lost 7 bases, and 9 bases had no gene match. Germline-derived CDR1 and CDR2 are WSHSY and SAAADI. The length of the CDR3 is 15 residues. The CDR3 sequence is CASTQPGQGIYGYTF. Here the CDR3 DNA reads TGCGCCAGCACCCAACCGGGACAGGGGATCTATGGCTACACCTTC.

This clone was found once. J is TRBJ1-4 and V is TRBV15; no reliable D call. Germline CDR1 reads LNHNV; CDR2 reads YYDKDF (reference sequence). The V and J ends lost 0 bases and 7 bases respectively, with 12 bases between them. The CDR3 consists of 15 residues. CDR3 loop: CATSREFLAVEKLFF. CDR3 nucleotide sequence: TGTGCCACCAGCAGAGAGTTCCTAGCGGTTGAAAAACTGTTTTTT.

V and J are TRBV30 and TRBJ1-5, with D possibly matching TRBD1 (5 bases). The germline CDR1 and CDR2 sequences are GTSNPN and SVGIG (reference sequence). V dropped 2 bases and J dropped 3 bases, with 11 bases sitting between them. The CDR3 sequence is 14 residues long. The CDR3 loop reads CAWSSTGLNQPQHF. CDR3 in DNA: TGTGCCTGGAGTAGTACAGGCCTCAATCAGCCCCAGCATTTT.

Within the sample, this clone is medium-sized. This chain connects TRBV21-1 to TRBJ2-1; the table assigns TRBD2, which was not confirmed against the DNA. TRBV21-1 is a listed pseudogene. CDR3 size: 16 residues. The CDR3 spells CASSPTEERDYNEQFF. The CDR3, as DNA: TGTGCCAGCAGCCCAACGGAGGAGCGGGACTACAATGAGCAGTTCTTC.

Concerning this clone itself: Other DNA variants within this sample encode the same CDR3. The chain is built from TRBV5-1 and TRBJ1-1; 7 bases fit TRBD1. Germline loops: CDR1 SGHRS, CDR2 YFSETQ. Trimming cost V 3 bases and J 7 bases; bases outside gene matches: 12. The CDR3 extends over 15 amino acids. For the CDR3, the DNA is TGCGCCAGCAGCTCTTCCCCAGGGGGTGTAAGTGAAGCTTTCTTT. It encodes CASSSSPGGVSEAFF. Full variable domain (rest looked up from reference TRBV5-1 and TRBJ1-1): KAGVTQTPRYLIKTRGQQVTLSCSPISGHRSVSWYQQTPGQGLQFLFEYFSETQRNKGNFPGRFSGRQFSNSRSEMNVSTLELGDSALYLCASSSSPGGVSEAFFGQGTRLTVV.

This clone appeared a single time. The V gene is TRBV30, the J gene TRBJ2-7; 10 bases are shared with TRBD1. Germline V gene sequence: CDR1 GTSNPN, CDR2 SVGIG (reference sequence). This CDR3 is built from 13 residues. V lost 2 bases, J lost 4 bases, and 2 bases stayed unmatched. CDR3 protein: CAWSRDRGYEQYF. The CDR3, as DNA: TGTGCCTGGAGTCGGGACAGGGGTTACGAGCAGTACTTC.

This sequence joins TRBV9 and TRBJ2-5, with 8 bases lining up with TRBD2. Germline assignment: CDR1 SGDLS and CDR2 YYNGEE. This CDR3 spans 15 amino acids. The ends lost 6 bases at V and 1 base at J; junction bases unmatched: 8. CDR3 coding DNA: TGTGCCAGCAACTACGGGGGGGGCTTCCAAGAGACCCAGTACTTC. Encoded protein: CASNYGGGFQETQYF.